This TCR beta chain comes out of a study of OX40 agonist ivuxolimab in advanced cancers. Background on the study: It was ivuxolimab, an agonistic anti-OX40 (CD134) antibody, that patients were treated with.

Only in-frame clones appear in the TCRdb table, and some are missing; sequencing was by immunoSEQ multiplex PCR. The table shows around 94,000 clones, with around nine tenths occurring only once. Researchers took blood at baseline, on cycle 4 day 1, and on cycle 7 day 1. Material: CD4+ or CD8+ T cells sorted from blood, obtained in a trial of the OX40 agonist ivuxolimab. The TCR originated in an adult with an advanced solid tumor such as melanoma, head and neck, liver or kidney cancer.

The DNA of the CDR3 is TGTGCCAGCTCACCACAGGGTAGCCGGAACACTGAAGCTTTCTTT. It yields the protein CASSPQGSRNTEAFF. The chain has TRBV18 and TRBJ1-1; D not resolved. The CDR3 extends over 15 amino acids. The V end was cut by 1 base, the J end by 1 base, with 10 bases between. Germline values: CDR1 KGHSH, CDR2 LQKENI.